This T cell receptor beta chain was profiled in a study of T-cell reconstitution after alpha-beta-depleted transplantation in children. Comments on this clonotype: What it binds is not known.

General study findings and limits: One year after transplant, T-cell counts and diversity came mostly from newly produced T cells. Surviving recipient T cells and thymic progenitors produced the high day-60 TCRbeta diversity seen in some patients.

During its preparation, the TCRbeta library received unique molecular identifiers. One entry per CDR3 protein, called by TCRdb with MiXCR from the PCR reads. Counted here are hundreds of thousands of distinct CDR3 sequences, roughly 17% occurring once; the ten biggest clones make up 29%. CDR3 size: 17 residues. Trimming shortened V by 1 base and J by 2 bases, and 17 bases separated the two germline ends. Germline values: CDR1 SGHRS, CDR2 YFSETQ. This sample comprised PBMCs, mostly from graft donor cells, obtained 360 days after TCRalphabeta/CD19-depleted stem cell transplant. The chain uses TRBV5-1 and TRBJ2-3; D uncertain. The TCR was taken from a boy under two years old who had a stem cell transplant for Wiskott-Aldrich syndrome, so the T cells may come from the graft donor. In DNA form, the CDR3 reads TGCGCCAGCAGCTTGACTTGGACGGTCTCCTCCACAGATACGCAGTATTTT. Encoded protein: CASSLTWTVSSTDTQYF. The full variable domain, its missing parts supplied by reference TRBV5-1 and TRBJ2-3, is KAGVTQTPRYLIKTRGQQVTLSCSPISGHRSVSWYQQTPGQGLQFLFEYFSETQRNKGNFPGRFSGRQFSNSRSEMNVSTLELGDSALYLCASSLTWTVSSTDTQYFGPGTRLTVL.